Below are 2 T cell receptor beta chains sequenced from a single sample in a study of T-cell reconstitution after alpha-beta-depleted transplantation in children. Preparation of the TCRbeta library involved a method that used unique molecular identifiers. TCRdb recomputed calls from the PCR reads with MiXCR, one row per CDR3 protein. The table lists around 370,000 distinct CDR3 sequences, under 20% of them singletons. The specimen was PBMCs, mostly from graft donor cells, collected 360 days after TCRalphabeta/CD19-depleted stem cell transplant. All receptors derive from a male patient aged 2 to 10 who had a stem cell transplant for acute lymphoblastic leukemia, so the T cells may come from the graft donor.

This clonotype appeared many times. V and J are TRBV7-9 and TRBJ2-5; TRBD2 matches at 10 bases. Germline V gene lookup returns CDR1 SEHNR and CDR2 FQNEAQ (reference sequence). The V segment lost 5 bases and the J segment 1 base; nucleotides outside the gene matches: 7. This CDR3 spans 16 amino acids. DNA of the CDR3: TGTGCCAGCAGCCCGAGCGGGAGGGGGGCCCAAGAGACCCAGTACTTC. It yields the protein CASSPSGRGAQETQYF.

Many counts were recorded for this clonotype. The chain links TRBV29-1 to TRBJ2-5; D is undetermined. V dropped 6 bases and J dropped 5 bases, with 16 bases sitting between them. CDR1 and CDR2 from the germline V gene are SQVTM and ANQGSEA. The CDR3 has 13 residues. CDR3 sequence reads: CSVRPDSVETQYF. For the CDR3, the DNA is TGCAGCGTCCGCCCCGACTCGGTGGAGACCCAGTACTTC.